What follows describes a single T cell receptor beta chain. This record comes from a study of blood T cell repertoires in COVID-19. Germline V gene data show CDR1 as MNHEY and CDR2 as SVGAGI. With 7 bases removed from V and 5 bases from J, the gap between germline ends came to 15 bases. The CDR3 runs to 13 residues. The authors' processing: Estimation of nucleated cell counts relied on the amplification of reference gene primers. This table comes from immunoSEQ multiplex PCR, and its TCRdb copy is limited to in-frame clones, with some not included. That table furnishes V, J and clone size, whereas the DNA furnished D and trimming. The data show approximately 250,000 clones, over 75% seen once.

The clonotype comes from a human donor in a cohort sampled during active COVID-19. The chain employs TRBV6-5 and TRBJ2-7; TRBD1 might be the D (6 bases). The sequencing sample was made of peripheral blood. CDR3: CASNPPGVDEQYF. In DNA form, the CDR3 reads TGTGCCAGCAATCCTCCAGGGGTGGACGAGCAGTACTTC.